Following are 14 T cell receptor beta chains from one sample sequenced in a study of CXCR3-negative and CXCR3-positive naive CD8 T cells (dated by TCRdb to between 2018 and 2021). Antigens for these TCRs are unknown. Results the study describes overall, beyond this receptor: Compared with CXCR3-negative naive cells, CXCR3-positive naive cells had TRB CDR3s with higher hydrophobicity (lower Kidera factor 4), lower energy, and higher strength and volume indices.

The sequencer was a NextSeq 550. The Human TCR Profiling Kit (MiLaboratory) was used to prepare UMI-labeled 5' RACE TRB cDNA libraries. After reprocessing by TCRdb, each CDR3 protein sequence is one entry, and no DNA is given. The table kept for this sample lists around 66,000 distinct CDR3 sequences. Around 5% of the sample is taken by the ten largest. What was sequenced was naive CXCR3+ CD8+ T cells from blood. Read against the paper, the sample's cell subset or site label means: CD45RO-CCR7+CD27+CD95- naive CD8+ T cells expressing CXCR3 (TNR3+). The receptors originated from a human donor in good health. Some clones in this sample may be carry-over from other donors' samples.

J is TRBJ2-1 and V is TRBV29-1; the D call of TRBD1 rests on TCRdb alone, since no DNA is present to check it. This CDR3 is 11 amino acids long. In germline, CDR1 is SQVTM, CDR2 ANQGSEA. This CDR3 is CSVEPPREQFF.

The rearrangement links TRBV27 to TRBJ2-7; no DNA is available, so the TRBD1 call from TCRdb remains unchecked. The V gene's germline CDR1 is MNHEY and CDR2 SMNVEV (reference sequence). This CDR3 region has 14 residues. The CDR3 sequence is CASRPLTGFHEQYF.

The chain combines TRBV29-1 with TRBJ2-3. The CDR3 has 11 amino acids. Germline assignment: CDR1 SQVTM and CDR2 ANQGSEA. CDR3 sequence reads: CSVEIEITQYF.

The J gene is TRBJ2-1, the V gene TRBV29-1. Germline values: CDR1 SQVTM, CDR2 ANQGSEA. The CDR3 is 14 residues long. The CDR3 is CSVEETLSYNEQFF.

The chain is built from TRBV12-3 or TRBV12-4 and TRBJ1-2; TCRdb's D call of TRBD1 is untestable without DNA. The CDR3 runs to 14 residues. This chain's CDR3 is CASSPPREDYGYTF.

V is TRBV12-3 or TRBV12-4 and J is TRBJ2-5; the TRBD1 assignment by TCRdb is unverifiable without DNA. The CDR3 consists of 15 residues. The CDR3 reads CASSLAGGPAETQYF.

This chain links TRBV25-1 with TRBJ2-5; TCRdb returns TRBD1, unconfirmable since there is no DNA. Per germline, CDR1 MGHDK and CDR2 SYGVNS. The CDR3 runs 14 residues. The CDR3 reads CASSEAGVGETQYF.

This chain links TRBV2 with TRBJ1-5; as DNA is missing, the TRBD1 call by TCRdb cannot be tested. The CDR3 has 16 amino acids. Germline loops: CDR1 SNHLY, CDR2 FYNNEI. The CDR3 loop is CASSEVGTDAAQPQHF.

The chain is built from TRBV7-2 and TRBJ2-7; there is no DNA to check the TCRdb D call of TRBD2. The CDR3 sequence is 15 residues long. CDR1 SGHTA and CDR2 FQGNSA come from the germline V gene. This CDR3 reads CASSQTGLATYEQYF. Full variable domain (rest looked up from reference TRBV7-2 and TRBJ2-7): GAGVSQSPSNKVTEKGKDVELRCDPISGHTALYWYRQSLGQGLEFLIYFQGNSAPDKSGLPSDRFSAERTGGSVSTLTIQRTQQEDSAVYLCASSQTGLATYEQYFGPGTRLTVT.

The gene calls are TRBV13 and TRBJ2-2. The CDR3 has 14 residues. Germline V gene data show CDR1 as PRHDT and CDR2 as FYEKMQ (reference sequence). Here the CDR3 reads CASSLSGHAGELFF.

The chain employs TRBV29-1 and TRBJ1-2; TCRdb lists TRBD1, though no DNA is available to test this call. Germline-derived CDR1 and CDR2 are SQVTM and ANQGSEA. The CDR3 length is 14 residues. The CDR3 loop is CSVEDRPRGYGYTF.

This clonotype registers medium-sized by frequency. This chain uses TRBV2 with TRBJ2-7. CDR3 length: 15 residues. Germline CDR1 is SNHLY and CDR2 is FYNNEI. The CDR3 sequence: CASSEVGKGTYEQYF.

The CDR3 protein is CSVEAGDPNEKLFF. The chain carries TRBV29-1 and TRBJ1-4; the D gene TCRdb calls, TRBD1, cannot be checked with no DNA. This CDR3 is built from 14 residues. Germline V lookup: CDR1 SQVTM, CDR2 ANQGSEA.

This CDR3 reads CASRDPGLAGLADTQYF. The rearrangement uses TRBV2 and TRBJ2-3; TCRdb's D call of TRBD2 is untestable without DNA. This CDR3 has 17 residues. Germline loops: CDR1 SNHLY, CDR2 FYNNEI.